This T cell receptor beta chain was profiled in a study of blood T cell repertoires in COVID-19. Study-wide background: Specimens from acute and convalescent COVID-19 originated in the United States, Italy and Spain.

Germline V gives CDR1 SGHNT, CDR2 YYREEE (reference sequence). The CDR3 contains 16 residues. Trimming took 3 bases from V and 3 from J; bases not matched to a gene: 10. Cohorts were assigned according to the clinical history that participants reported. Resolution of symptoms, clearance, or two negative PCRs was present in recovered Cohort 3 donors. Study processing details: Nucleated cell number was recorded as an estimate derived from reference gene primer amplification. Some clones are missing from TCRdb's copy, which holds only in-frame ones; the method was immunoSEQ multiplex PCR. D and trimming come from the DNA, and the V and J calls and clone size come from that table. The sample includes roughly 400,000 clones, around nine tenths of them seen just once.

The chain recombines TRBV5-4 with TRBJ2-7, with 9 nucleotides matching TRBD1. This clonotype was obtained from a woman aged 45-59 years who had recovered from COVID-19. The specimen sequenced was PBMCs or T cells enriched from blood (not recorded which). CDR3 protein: CASSSRRTGVGYEQYF. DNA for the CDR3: TGTGCCAGCAGCTCACGACGGACAGGGGTTGGCTACGAGCAGTACTTC.